The 32 T cell receptor beta chains given below trace back to one sample, sequenced in a study of Graves' ophthalmopathy and Graves' hyperthyroidism. Amplification targeted the TCR beta CDR3 regions, with RNA transcripts as the source material. The first-round RT-PCR employed HTBI primers together with the Qiagen OneStep RT-PCR kit. A multiplex PCR was then performed as the second round. TCRdb reprocessed the multiplex PCR reads via MiXCR and lists one record per CDR3 protein. The table includes around 1,200,000 distinct CDR3 sequences, around a third detected once. Sequencing was performed on peripheral blood or thyroid tissue (not recorded which). These receptors were collected from an adult man with Graves' hyperthyroidism.

This clonotype showed up many times. The rearrangement links TRBV20-1 to TRBJ1-6, with a tentative D call TRBD1 (5 bases). Germline CDR1 is DFQATT and CDR2 is SNEGSKA (reference sequence). V was shortened by 4 bases and J by 0 bases, with 13 bases between the two germline ends. The CDR3 has 16 amino acids. The CDR3 sequence is CSATSARASYNSPLHF. CDR3 DNA: TGCAGTGCTACCTCCGCCAGGGCCTCCTATAATTCACCCCTCCACTTT.

The J gene is TRBJ1-2, the V gene TRBV30; D is perhaps TRBD1 (5 bases). From germline, CDR1 is GTSNPN and CDR2 SVGIG (reference sequence). The CDR3 has 12 amino acids. Trimming shortened V by 0 bases and J by 7 bases, and 9 bases separated the two germline ends. The DNA for the CDR3 is TGTGCCTGGAGTGTACCAGGGAGTGGCTACACCTTC. Encoded protein: CAWSVPGSGYTF. The entire variable domain, with the rest obtained from reference TRBV30 and TRBJ1-2, is as follows: SQTIHQWPATLVQPVGSPLSLECTVEGTSNPNLYWYRQAAGRGLQLLFYSVGIGQISSEVPQNLSASRPQDRQFILSSKKLLLSDSGFYLCAWSVPGSGYTFGSGTRLTVV.

A remark on this clonotype: At one boundary the junction diverges from the germline segment, which might be a read error. The chain uses TRBV29-1 and TRBJ2-7, with 9 bases identical to TRBD1. CDR1 is SQVTM, CDR2 ANQGSEA, per germline. This CDR3 has 11 amino acids. CDR3 in amino acids: CSVQDRGEQYF. For the CDR3, the DNA is TGCAGCGTTCAAGACAGGGGGGAGCAGTACTTC.

J is TRBJ2-7 and V is TRBV11-2, with TRBD1 matching over 9 bases. V gave up 4 bases and J gave up 5 bases; unmatched junction bases: 6. CDR1 and CDR2 from the germline V gene are SGHAT and FQNNGV. The length of the CDR3 is 14 residues. As DNA, the CDR3 is TGTGCCAGCAGCTGGGACAGGGCGGGTCACGAGCAGTACTTC. It yields the protein CASSWDRAGHEQYF.

This clonotype was counted at least ten times. V usage is TRBV10-2 and J usage is TRBJ2-7, with D uncertain. The V end was cut by 2 bases, the J end by 3 bases, with 5 bases between. The CDR3 loop spans 12 amino acids. CDR1 and CDR2 (germline): WSHSY, SAAADI. Written as DNA, the CDR3 is TGCGCCAGCAGTGAGGGGTTCTACGAGCAGTACTTC. Its translation is CASSEGFYEQYF.

This rearrangement joins TRBV9 to TRBJ2-7; maybe TRBD2 (6 bases). The CDR3 extends over 14 amino acids. Germline V gene lookup returns CDR1 SGDLS and CDR2 YYNGEE. V was pared by 0 bases and J by 7 bases, with 14 bases between. In DNA, the CDR3 is TGTGCCAGCAGCGTAGTGCCTCAGGGAGGTGAGCAGTACTTC. Translation: CASSVVPQGGEQYF.

This clonotype was seen ten or more times. CDR3 loop: CSAILPGAGEKLFF. CDR3 nucleotides: TGCAGTGCTATATTACCAGGGGCAGGTGAAAAACTGTTTTTT. V gene TRBV20-1 combines with J gene TRBJ1-4; maybe TRBD1 (6 bases). The V gene lost 4 bases and the J gene lost 7 bases, with 16 bases spanning the gap. The germline CDR1 and CDR2 sequences are DFQATT and SNEGSKA (reference sequence). CDR3 length: 14 residues.

In its sample, this clonotype was seen many times. The rearrangement uses TRBV6-6 and TRBJ2-5, with D tentatively TRBD1 (5 bases). Germline lookup yields CDR1 MNHNY and CDR2 SVGAGI (reference sequence). Trimming shortened V by 5 bases and J by 5 bases, and 12 bases separated the two germline ends. This CDR3 region has 13 residues. CDR3 amino acids: CASSDDSAETQYF. In DNA form, the CDR3 reads TGTGCCAGCAGTGACGACAGCGCCGAGACCCAGTACTTC.

The V gene is TRBV15, the J gene TRBJ1-6, with a weak D call TRBD1 (5 bases). Trimming cost V 5 bases and J 6 bases, with 11 bases left between them. Germline V gene sequence: CDR1 LNHNV, CDR2 YYDKDF (reference sequence). There are 14 residues in the CDR3. The CDR3 is CATSPRDGNSPLHF. CDR3 DNA: TGTGCCACCAGCCCCCGGGACGGTAATTCACCCCTCCACTTT.

To note about this clonotype: A much larger clone lies a single base off, so this may be a read error. The chain joins TRBV7-8 to TRBJ2-5; 8 positions match TRBD2. Germline V CDR1 and CDR2: SGHVS, FQNEAQ. The CDR3 runs 16 residues. CDR3 bases: TGTGCCAGCAGTACCGGGGGGGTGTGGAGGCCGGAGACCCATTACTTC. Its protein product is CASSTGGVWRPETHYF.

This clonotype was observed many times. The V call is TRBV4-3, the J call TRBJ2-2; D possibly corresponds to TRBD2 (6 bases). Germline CDR1 is LGHNA and CDR2 is YSLEER. The CDR3 is 17 amino acids. With 0 bases removed from V and 3 bases from J, the gap between germline ends came to 14 bases. The CDR3 bases are TGCGCCAGCAGCCAAGATCACAGGTGGGGGGACACCGGGGAGCTGTTTTTT. Its protein is CASSQDHRWGDTGELFF.

This clonotype was detected many times. A junction end diverges from the germline sequence, so it may reflect a read error. This chain links TRBV5-1 with TRBJ1-1; D gene unclear. Germline assignment: CDR1 SGHRS and CDR2 YFSETQ. This CDR3 has 12 residues. CDR3 coding DNA: TGTGCCAGCAGCTTAGGTGACACTGAAGCTTTCTTT. Translated: CASSLGDTEAFF. The full variable domain, rest sourced from reference TRBV5-1 and TRBJ1-1, is KAGVTQTPRYLIKTRGQQVTLSCSPISGHRSVSWYQQTPGQGLQFLFEYFSETQRNKGNFPGRFSGRQFSNSRSEMNVSTLELGDSALYLCASSLGDTEAFFGQGTRLTVV.

This sequence joins TRBV25-1 and TRBJ1-4; TRBD1 agrees at 10 bases. Losses at the gene ends were 6 bases for V and 5 bases for J; bases not matched to a gene: 6. The CDR3 is made up of 15 amino acids. Per the germline V gene, CDR1 is MGHDK and CDR2 is SYGVNS. CDR3 DNA: TGTGCCAGCAGCGCGACAGGGGGCTGGAATGAAAAACTGTTTTTT. The encoded protein is CASSATGGWNEKLFF.

This clonotype was counted at least ten times. The genes are TRBV9 and TRBJ1-1; TRBD1 might be the D (6 bases). V was trimmed by 0 bases and J by 0 bases, leaving 9 bases between them. CDR1 is SGDLS, CDR2 YYNGEE, per germline. The CDR3 spans 15 residues. In DNA, the CDR3 is TGTGCCAGCAGCGTAGGAGGACAGATGAACACTGAAGCTTTCTTT. It is translated as CASSVGGQMNTEAFF.

This clonotype has at least ten counts. This sequence joins TRBV19 and TRBJ2-7; D is ambiguous. This CDR3 comprises 13 residues. V lost 1 base to trimming and J lost 6 bases, with 10 bases between them. Looked up from germline, CDR1 is LNHDA and CDR2 is SQIVND (reference sequence). CDR3 loop: CASSIAAVSEQYF. The DNA of the CDR3 is TGTGCCAGTAGTATAGCGGCGGTCTCCGAGCAGTACTTC.

V gene TRBV6-2 or TRBV6-3 combines with J gene TRBJ2-7; TRBD2 matches at 11 bases. Trimming took 4 bases from V and 0 from J; bases not matched to a gene: 5. Germline values: CDR1 MNHEY, CDR2 SVGEGT. The CDR3 has 16 residues. The CDR3 region has the DNA TGTGCCAGCAGTTCACCGGGACTAGCGGTCTCCTACGAGCAGTACTTC. It translates to CASSSPGLAVSYEQYF.

This chain uses TRBV2 with TRBJ1-4; unclear D gene. There are 11 residues in the CDR3. CDR1 SNHLY and CDR2 FYNNEI come from the germline V gene. V was clipped by 9 bases and J by 11 bases, with 13 bases between them. CDR3: CARGSGDKLFF. The CDR3 bases are TGTGCCAGAGGGAGCGGGGATAAACTGTTTTTT.

This clonotype was counted only a few times. This chain joins TRBV20-1 and TRBJ1-4; D is ambiguous. Per germline, CDR1 DFQATT and CDR2 SNEGSKA (reference sequence). V dropped 0 bases and J dropped 5 bases, with 10 bases sitting between them. The CDR3 length is 14 residues. CDR3 protein: CSARDLGGNEKLFF. The CDR3 coding sequence is TGCAGTGCTAGAGATTTAGGAGGGAATGAAAAACTGTTTTTT.

This clonotype occurred a few times. No conserved phenylalanine or tryptophan is present at the end of the CDR3, so a read error is the likely explanation. The chain combines TRBV19 with TRBJ1-1; TRBD1 is a possible D gene (5 bases). Germline CDR1 and CDR2: LNHDA and SQIVND (reference sequence). Deletions cut 3 bases from V and 4 bases from J, with 15 bases between. This CDR3 is 15 amino acids long. As DNA, the CDR3 is TGTGCCAGTAGTATTTTGCGGGGCTTGAGCACTGAAGCTTTCCTT. It encodes CASSILRGLSTEAFL.

This clonotype was observed at least ten times. The V gene is TRBV11-2, the J gene TRBJ2-7; D unclear. CDR1 and CDR2 from the germline V gene are SGHAT and FQNNGV. Trimming took 1 base from V and 6 from J, leaving 10 bases between them. The CDR3 has 13 residues. CDR3 in amino acids: CASSLVDGTEQYF. CDR3 DNA: TGTGCCAGCAGCTTAGTCGACGGAACCGAGCAGTACTTC.

With regard to this clonotype: The CDR3 ends on some other residue instead of the conserved phenylalanine or tryptophan, so this is likely a read error. No DNA is shown, since the ends of the CDR3 on it are uncertain; the CDR3 is the one TCRdb lists. The chain has TRBV10-3 and TRBJ1-4; no check of the table's D call, TRBD1, against the DNA was made. The CDR3 spans 9 residues, counting both ends. Per the germline V gene, CDR1 is ENHRY and CDR2 is SYGVKD. The CDR3 protein is CAISEGALR.

A few counts support this clonotype. The CDR3 sequence is CASSPSTTGPTNEKLFF. In nucleotides, the CDR3 is TGTGCCAGCAGCCCCTCCACAACAGGGCCAACTAATGAAAAACTGTTTTTT. This chain joins TRBV7-9 and TRBJ1-4; the D gene is possibly TRBD1 (6 bases). The germline V gene has CDR1 SEHNR and CDR2 FQNEAQ (reference sequence). The V end lost 5 bases, the J end lost 0 bases, and 16 bases lay between the germline ends. The CDR3 contains 17 residues.

This clonotype has ten or more counts. CDR3 loop: CAIRGSFGRGNEQYF. CDR3 DNA: TGTGCCATCAGGGGGAGCTTCGGGCGGGGTAACGAGCAGTACTTC. The rearrangement links TRBV10-3 to TRBJ2-7, with TRBD2 as a possible D gene (6 bases). V gave up 6 bases and J gave up 5 bases, with 20 bases separating them. The CDR3 has 15 residues. Germline CDR1 is ENHRY and CDR2 is SYGVKD.

This chain uses TRBV20-1 with TRBJ2-7; 10 nucleotides agree with TRBD1. Per germline, CDR1 DFQATT and CDR2 SNEGSKA (reference sequence). Germline trimming cut 0 bases from V and 3 bases from J; bases unmatched to any gene: 5. The CDR3 spans 15 residues. CDR3 DNA: TGCAGTGCTAGAGATGGACAGGGGGTGGTCTACGAGCAGTACTTC. This encodes CSARDGQGVVYEQYF.

This clonotype occurred many times. This chain joins TRBV14 and TRBJ1-6, with 8 bases fitting TRBD1. Germline-derived CDR1 and CDR2 are SGHDN and FVKESK. J was trimmed by 8 bases and V by 4 bases; bases with no gene match: 19. The CDR3 contains 19 residues. In DNA form, the CDR3 reads TGTGCCAGCAGCCGAATGGACAGGGTGGGGATGGAATTTCATTCACCCCTCCACTTT. This translates into CASSRMDRVGMEFHSPLHF.

This clonotype was seen a single time. The chain links TRBV7-3 to TRBJ1-2; D is undetermined. V dropped 4 bases and J dropped 2 bases, with 26 bases sitting between them. Germline V gene data show CDR1 as SGHTA and CDR2 as FQGTGA. The CDR3 is made up of 19 amino acids. The CDR3 nucleotides read TGTGCCAGCAGCTACGATGCAGACGTAACGGCAATACTCAACTATGGCTACACCTTC. Encoded protein: CASSYDADVTAILNYGYTF.

CDR3 coding DNA: TGCGCCAGCAGCCCCGGGGGGCAGGGACACTCTGAAGCTTTCTTT. It is translated as CASSPGGQGHSEAFF. V is TRBV4-1 and J is TRBJ1-1; D perhaps matches TRBD1 (6 bases). Germline lookup yields CDR1 MGHRA and CDR2 YSYEKL. The CDR3 sequence is 15 residues long. V was cut by 4 bases and J by 6 bases, with 18 bases left in between.

This sequence joins TRBV4-2 and TRBJ2-7; D not resolved. Germline CDR1 and CDR2: LGHNA and YNFKEQ. Trimming removed 8 bases at V and 5 bases at J, with 10 bases between. The CDR3 runs to 11 residues. The CDR3 here is CASGLMDEQYF. The CDR3 DNA follows: TGTGCCAGCGGCTTGATGGACGAGCAGTACTTC.

This clonotype was recorded a few times. The chain is built from TRBV6-6 and TRBJ1-5, with 9 nucleotides matching TRBD1. The CDR3 runs to 15 residues. In germline, CDR1 is MNHNY, CDR2 SVGAGI (reference sequence). Trimming took 7 bases from V and 3 from J; bases not matched to a gene: 7. CDR3 DNA sequence: TGTGCCAGCAACTCACAGGGGGCGCCCAATCAGCCCCAGCATTTT. The encoded protein is CASNSQGAPNQPQHF.

This clonotype showed up just a few times. The genes are TRBV15 and TRBJ2-2; either TRBD1 or TRBD2 may supply D (5 bases each). This CDR3 has 18 residues. V lost 0 bases and J 8 bases, leaving 22 bases between the germline ends. The V gene's germline CDR1 is LNHNV and CDR2 YYDKDF (reference sequence). The CDR3 region has the DNA TGTGCCACCAGCAGAGATCTCGGGGCAAGGGCCAGGGCTGGGGAGCTGTTTTTT. This translates into CATSRDLGARARAGELFF.

This clonotype turned up a few times. The chain combines TRBV6-5 with TRBJ2-5; D gene unclear. Per germline, CDR1 MNHEY and CDR2 SVGAGI. The CDR3 is made up of 14 amino acids. V shed 4 bases and J shed 5 bases, with 14 bases lying between them. The CDR3 reads CASSSDKSIETQYF. CDR3 in DNA: TGTGCCAGCAGTTCAGACAAGTCAATCGAGACCCAGTACTTC.

This clonotype occurred a few times. Germline is not matched at one junction end, which may reflect a read error. V usage is TRBV10-3 and J usage is TRBJ2-2; TRBD1 matches 8 bases. Per germline, CDR1 ENHRY and CDR2 SYGVKD. This CDR3 is built from 15 residues. CDR3 coding DNA: TGTGCCATCACCCGTGGACAGGGTTTGGCCGGGGAGCTGGTTTTT. Residues: CAITRGQGLAGELVF.